This entry features one T cell receptor beta chain sequence. What it binds is not known. Per germline, CDR1 PRHDT and CDR2 FYEKMQ (reference sequence). The CDR3 covers 14 residues. Trimming removed 3 bases at V and 1 base at J, with 7 bases between. Systemic immunosuppression or a history of autoimmune disease excluded patients. Generated by immunoSEQ multiplex PCR, the TCRdb table keeps only in-frame clones and is missing some. The repertoire holds around 65,000 clones, just over 90% seen once, with over 15% in the top ten. This entry is derived from a study of OX40 agonist ivuxolimab in advanced cancers. Study details: The drug used for patients, ivuxolimab, was an agonistic anti-OX40 (CD134) antibody.

General study points: It was also the case that some nonresponders had low normalized T-cell clonal expansion.

The source is an adult with an advanced solid tumor such as melanoma, head and neck, liver or kidney cancer. This sequence joins TRBV13 and TRBJ1-5; D is unclear. Here the sequenced sample was CD4+ or CD8+ T cells sorted from blood, taken in a trial of the OX40 agonist ivuxolimab. DNA for the CDR3: TGTGCCAGCAGCTTCCACGGGAGCAATCAGCCCCAGCATTTT. It yields the protein CASSFHGSNQPQHF.